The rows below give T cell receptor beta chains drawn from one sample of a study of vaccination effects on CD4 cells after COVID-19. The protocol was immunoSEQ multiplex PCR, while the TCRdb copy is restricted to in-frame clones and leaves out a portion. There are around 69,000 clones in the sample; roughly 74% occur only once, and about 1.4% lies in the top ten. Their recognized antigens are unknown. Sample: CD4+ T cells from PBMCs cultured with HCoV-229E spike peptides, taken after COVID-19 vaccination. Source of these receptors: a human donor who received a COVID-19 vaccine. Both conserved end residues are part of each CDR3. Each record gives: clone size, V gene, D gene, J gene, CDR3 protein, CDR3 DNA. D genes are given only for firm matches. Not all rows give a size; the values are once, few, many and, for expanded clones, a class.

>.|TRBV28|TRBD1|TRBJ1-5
CASSYIRQGGMPQHF
TGTGCCAGCAGTTACATTCGGCAGGGGGGGATGCCCCAGCATTTT
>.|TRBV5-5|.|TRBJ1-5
CASSLAGVPSNQPQHF
TGTGCCAGCAGCTTGGCCGGCGTACCTAGCAATCAGCCCCAGCATTTT
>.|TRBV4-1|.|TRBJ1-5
CASSYTWTGNQPQHF
TGCGCCAGCAGCTATACCTGGACGGGAAATCAGCCCCAGCATTTT
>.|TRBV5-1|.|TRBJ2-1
CASSLALFWDWLFF
TGCGCCAGCAGCTTGGCCCTTTTTTGGGACTGGCTGTTCTTC
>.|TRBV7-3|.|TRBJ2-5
CASSSLGQQETQYF
TGTGCCAGCAGCTCACTTGGACAGCAAGAGACCCAGTACTTC
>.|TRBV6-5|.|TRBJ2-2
CASSYMLTGELFF
TGTGCCAGCAGTTACATGCTAACCGGGGAGCTGTTTTTT
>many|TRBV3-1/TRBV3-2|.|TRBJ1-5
CASSQALQSNQPQHF
TGTGCCAGCAGCCAAGCTTTGCAGTCCAATCAGCCCCAGCATTTT
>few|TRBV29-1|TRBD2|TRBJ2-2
CSVYHGLAGGTGELFF
TGCAGCGTTTACCACGGACTAGCGGGTGGAACCGGGGAGCTGTTTTTT
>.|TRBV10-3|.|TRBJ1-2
CAISEPGRLSRGYTF
TGTGCCATCAGTGAGCCAGGACGGCTATCCAGGGGCTACACCTTC
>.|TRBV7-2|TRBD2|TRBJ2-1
CASILSGGVYNEQFF
TGTGCCAGCATCCTTAGCGGGGGGGTTTACAATGAGCAGTTCTTC
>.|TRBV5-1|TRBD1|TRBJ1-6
CASSSGQGGSPLHF
TGCGCCAGCAGCTCGGGACAGGGAGGTTCACCCCTCCACTTT
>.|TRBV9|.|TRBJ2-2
CASSVATNTGELFF
TGTGCCAGCAGCGTAGCAACTAACACCGGGGAGCTGTTTTTT
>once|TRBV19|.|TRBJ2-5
CASSQPGRKETQYF
TGTGCCAGTAGTCAACCGGGGCGGAAGGAGACCCAGTACTTC
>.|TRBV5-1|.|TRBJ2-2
CASSLRRATNTGELFF
TGCGCCAGCAGCTTGCGGCGGGCCACGAACACCGGGGAGCTGTTTTTT
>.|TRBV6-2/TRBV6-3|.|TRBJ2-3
CASSYPISMARGTDTQYF
TGTGCCAGCAGTTACCCTATATCGATGGCGCGGGGCACAGATACGCAGTATTTT
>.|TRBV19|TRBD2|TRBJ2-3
CASSPGTSGEGTQYF
TGTGCCAGTAGTCCTGGGACTAGCGGGGAGGGCACGCAGTATTTT
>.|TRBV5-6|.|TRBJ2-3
CASRDIGTDTQYF
TGTGCCAGCAGAGATATCGGCACAGATACGCAGTATTTT
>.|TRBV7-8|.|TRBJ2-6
CASSLVWGSISGANVLTF
TGTGCCAGCAGCTTAGTTTGGGGGTCGATCTCTGGGGCCAACGTCCTGACTTTC
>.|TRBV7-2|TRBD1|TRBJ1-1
CASSPQGGGAEAFF
TGTGCCAGCAGCCCCCAGGGGGGGGGTGCTGAAGCTTTCTTT
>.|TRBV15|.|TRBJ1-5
CATSRVDSNQPQHF
TGTGCCACCAGCAGAGTGGATAGCAATCAGCCCCAGCATTTT
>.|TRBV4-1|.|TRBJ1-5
CASSQDSETSSGGNQPQHF
TGCGCCAGCAGCCAAGATTCCGAGACTTCTTCTGGAGGCAATCAGCCCCAGCATTTT
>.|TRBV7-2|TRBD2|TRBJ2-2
CASSLFGGSNTGELFF
TGTGCCAGCAGCTTATTCGGGGGGAGTAACACCGGGGAGCTGTTTTTT
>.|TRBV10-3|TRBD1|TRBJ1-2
CAISESGQPRYTF
TGTGCCATCAGTGAGTCGGGACAGCCTCGCTACACCTTC
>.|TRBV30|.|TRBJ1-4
CAWRGEEKLFF
TGTGCCTGGCGGGGGGAGGAAAAACTGTTTTTT
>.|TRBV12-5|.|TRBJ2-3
CASGFGGLRGGDTQYF
TGTGCTAGTGGTTTCGGCGGCCTTCGGGGTGGAGATACGCAGTATTTT
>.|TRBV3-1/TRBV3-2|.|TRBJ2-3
CASSDRGGTDTQYF
TGTGCCAGCAGCGATAGAGGGGGCACAGATACGCAGTATTTT
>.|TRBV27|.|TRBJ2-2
CASRLRGVTGELFF
TGTGCCAGCAGGCTTCGCGGTGTCACCGGGGAGCTGTTTTTT
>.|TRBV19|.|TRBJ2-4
CASSPSTGSRGYF
TGTGCCAGTAGTCCCTCGACAGGTTCGAGGGGGTACTTC
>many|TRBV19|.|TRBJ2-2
CASSIAGRETGELFF
TGTGCCAGTAGTATTGCAGGAAGGGAAACCGGGGAGCTGTTTTTT
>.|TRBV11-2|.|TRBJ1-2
CASSQVVGGGYGYTF
TGTGCCAGCAGCCAAGTAGTGGGGGGCGGCTATGGCTACACCTTC
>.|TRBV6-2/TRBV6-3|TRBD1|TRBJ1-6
CASSYDRVVSNSPLHF
TGTGCCAGCAGCTATGACAGGGTCGTGAGTAATTCACCCCTCCACTTT
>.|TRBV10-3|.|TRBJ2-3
CAISEGTGADTQYF
TGTGCCATCAGTGAGGGAACGGGGGCAGATACGCAGTATTTT
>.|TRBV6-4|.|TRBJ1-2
CASSEGRGIDGYTF
TGTGCCAGCAGTGAGGGTAGGGGTATCGATGGCTACACCTTC
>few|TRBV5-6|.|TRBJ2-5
CASSLTGGPQETQYF
TGTGCCAGCAGCTTGACCGGGGGTCCTCAAGAGACCCAGTACTTC
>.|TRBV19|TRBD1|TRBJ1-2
CASSRDSDFPRDGYTF
TGTGCCAGTTCCCGGGACAGCGATTTCCCGCGCGATGGCTACACCTTC
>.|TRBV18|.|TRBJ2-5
CASSPQVTFRETQYF
TGTGCCAGCTCACCACAGGTGACGTTCCGAGAGACCCAGTACTTC